This T cell receptor (beta chain) was documented in a study of response to subunit inactivated influenza vaccine. Notes on the study in general: New T cells are recruited in small numbers by each seasonal influenza vaccination, according to the authors' suggestion.

In the case of this clonotype: No antigen is known for it.

Trimming pared 7 bases from V and 1 base from J, leaving 4 bases between. The germline V gene has CDR1 SNHLY and CDR2 FYNNEI. This CDR3 comprises 11 residues. TCRdb reprocessed the RT-PCR reads via MiXCR and lists one record per CDR3 protein. Here the sample spans roughly 650,000 distinct CDR3 sequences, around 16% being singletons. The starting material was PBMCs from blood, obtained about 12 days after vaccination. The receptor was isolated from a man aged 45-65 years who received an inactivated influenza vaccine. V is TRBV2 and J is TRBJ1-1; D is undetermined. CDR3 residues: CASKENTEAFF. CDR3 in DNA: TGTGCCAGCAAAGAGAACACTGAAGCTTTCTTT. Supplemented by reference TRBV2 and TRBJ1-1, the full variable domain reads EPEVTQTPSHQVTQMGQEVILRCVPISNHLYFYWYRQILGQKVEFLVSFYNNEISEKSEIFDDQFSVERPDGSNFTLKIRSTKLEDSAMYFCASKENTEAFFGQGTRLTVV.